This T cell receptor (beta chain) appears in the sequencing data of a study of shared T cell receptors in the human thymus. Unmatched junction bases numbered 4, after V lost 5 bases and J lost 7 bases. The CDR3 loop spans 14 amino acids. Germline CDR1 reads MGHRA; CDR2 reads YSYEKL. Sequencing used immunoSEQ multiplex PCR; TCRdb keeps in-frame clones, though not all of them. The sample contains about 610,000 clones, approximately 88% of which appear only once. The sample was also linked to a second study, of human thymus T cells. In that study: Samples came from healthy Finnish infants during open corrective cardiac surgery. Resections were taken during corrective heart surgery, and the thymus tissue came from these. Among thymic and blood repertoires, usage of V and J genes appeared biased. Related work showed strongly overlapping thymic repertoires across unrelated individuals.

The rearrangement joins TRBV4-1 to TRBJ2-2; TRBD2 aligns across 10 bases. Sequenced sample: thymocytes. The sequence came from a boy less than two years old with a congenital heart defect. CDR3: CASSVAGGSGELFF. CDR3 DNA sequence: TGCGCCAGCAGCGTAGCGGGAGGCAGCGGGGAGCTGTTTTTT.